This TCR beta chain is drawn from a study of blood T cell repertoires in COVID-19. About the study: Acute and convalescent COVID-19 samples came from the United States, Italy and Spain.

This table comes from immunoSEQ multiplex PCR, and its TCRdb copy is limited to in-frame clones, with some not included. Among 250,000 or so clones listed, under 95% were seen once. The TCR was taken from a man in his forties who had been exposed to COVID-19. Sequencing was carried out using PBMCs or T cells enriched from blood (not recorded which).

CDR3 in amino acids: CASSQSESGFGYTF. The CDR3 region has the DNA TGTGCCAGCAGCCAATCCGAGTCAGGGTTTGGCTACACCTTC. The genes are TRBV3-1 (or the pseudogene TRBV3-2) and TRBJ1-2, with a possible D match to TRBD1 (5 bases). Germline V gene data show CDR1 as LGHDT and CDR2 as YNNKEL (reference sequence). There are 14 residues in the CDR3. V lost 2 bases and J lost 7, with 14 bases in between.